The entry below describes one T cell receptor beta chain. These data belong to a study of OX40 agonist ivuxolimab in advanced cancers. As for the study in general: Partial responses were achieved by three patients, one with hepatocellular carcinoma and two with cutaneous melanoma.

V was clipped by 5 bases and J by 1 base; unmatched bases: 7. Germline CDR1 LNHNV, CDR2 YYDKDF (reference sequence). This CDR3 region has 15 residues. Generated by immunoSEQ multiplex PCR, the TCRdb table keeps only in-frame clones and is missing some. Here the sample spans some 74,000 clones, about 94% being singletons. Sample: CD4+ or CD8+ T cells sorted from blood, taken in a trial of the OX40 agonist ivuxolimab. The TCR comes from an adult with an advanced solid tumor such as melanoma, head and neck, liver or kidney cancer. V and J are TRBV15 and TRBJ1-1, with 7 bases that match TRBD1. This chain's CDR3 is CATSGNRGENTEAFF. DNA of the CDR3: TGTGCCACCAGCGGTAACAGGGGTGAGAACACTGAAGCTTTCTTT.